The 10 T cell receptor beta chains listed next were all sequenced from one sample in a study of blood T cell repertoires in COVID-19. Profiling relied on immunoSEQ multiplex PCR, and the TCRdb table lists in-frame clones only, not all of them. Of about 50,000 clones listed, roughly 77% are singletons. Sequenced input: peripheral blood. The receptors were sampled from an older man with active or convalescent COVID-19.

The V and J genes are TRBV7-2 and TRBJ1-2, with 9 bases that match TRBD1. This CDR3 contains 14 residues. From germline, CDR1 is SGHTA and CDR2 FQGNSA. V gave up 4 bases and J gave up 8 bases; unmatched junction bases: 8. CDR3 loop: CASSSTGGPSGYTF. The CDR3 coding sequence is TGTGCCAGCAGCTCGACAGGGGGACCCTCGGGCTACACCTTC.

The chain uses TRBV25-1 and TRBJ1-1; D is perhaps TRBD1 (5 bases). Germline assignment: CDR1 MGHDK and CDR2 SYGVNS. The CDR3 contains 15 residues. Between the trimmed V and J ends, which lost 1 base and 5 bases, there was a span of 14 bases. CDR3 DNA: TGTGCCAGCAGTGAATCTTGGGGGGGAAGAACTGAAGCTTTCTTT. Translated, it gives CASSESWGGRTEAFF.

The chain recombines TRBV7-6 with TRBJ2-5; 8 nucleotides align to TRBD1. Trimming took 8 bases from V and 2 from J; bases not matched to a gene: 4. The CDR3 covers 13 residues. The V gene's germline CDR1 is SGHVS and CDR2 FNYEAQ. CDR3 nucleotides: TGTGCCAGCTCCAGGGGGCGACAAGAGACCCAGTACTTC. Protein sequence: CASSRGRQETQYF.

This clone has only a few counts. The genes are TRBV11-3 and TRBJ2-2; a weak D match, TRBD2 (6 bases). This CDR3 spans 15 amino acids. Germline assignment: CDR1 SGHNT and CDR2 YENEEA. The ends were cut back, 5 bases at V and 5 bases at J, with 15 bases in the middle. CDR3 residues: CASSPRAAGTGELFF. CDR3 nucleotides: TGTGCCAGCAGCCCTAGGGCGGCGGGAACCGGGGAGCTGTTTTTT.

This clone was seen once. The rearrangement links TRBV7-7 to TRBJ2-1; D is possibly TRBD1 (8 bases). The CDR3 runs 16 residues. V was shortened by 1 base and J by 9 bases, with 19 bases between the two germline ends. CDR1 SSHAT and CDR2 FNYEAQ come from the germline V gene (reference sequence). The CDR3 loop is CASSLGSRGRGGEQFF. The CDR3 nucleotides read TGTGCCAGCAGCTTAGGTAGCAGGGGGCGCGGGGGTGAGCAGTTCTTC. Full variable domain (missing parts from reference TRBV7-7 and TRBJ2-1): GAGVSQSPRYKVTKRGQDVTLRCDPISSHATLYWYQQALGQGPEFLTYFNYEAQPDKSGLPSDRFSAERPEGSISTLTIQRTEQRDSAMYRCASSLGSRGRGGEQFFGPGTRLTVL.

The chain couples TRBV28 to TRBJ2-7; weak D call: TRBD1 (6 bases). Germline values: CDR1 MDHEN, CDR2 SYDVKM. The CDR3 is 15 amino acids. V was trimmed by 4 bases and J by 0 bases, leaving 13 bases between them. CDR3 in amino acids: CASSSGTLSSYEQYF. As DNA, the CDR3 is TGTGCCAGCAGTTCCGGGACATTGAGCTCCTACGAGCAGTACTTC.

This rearrangement joins TRBV12-3 or TRBV12-4 to TRBJ2-7; D ambiguous. Trimming shortened V by 5 bases and J by 4 bases, and 6 bases separated the two germline ends. The CDR3 sequence is 11 residues long. CDR3 in DNA: TGTGCCAGCAGTCCTAATTACGAGCAGTACTTC. This codes for CASSPNYEQYF.

This clone was recorded only once. CDR3 DNA: TGTGCCAGCAGCTGGGGAGGGGCGGGGACAGATACGCAGTATTTT. It encodes CASSWGGAGTDTQYF. The J gene is TRBJ2-3, the V gene TRBV27; 7 positions match TRBD2. Germline CDR1 MNHEY, CDR2 SMNVEV (reference sequence). V trimming: 6 bases; J trimming: 3 bases; junction bases outside the gene matches: 9. The CDR3 totals 15 residues.

The chain joins TRBV3-1 (or the pseudogene TRBV3-2) to TRBJ1-6, with 7 bases aligning to TRBD1. Germline CDR1 is LGHDT and CDR2 is YNNKEL (reference sequence). V was clipped by 4 bases and J by 7 bases; unmatched bases: 10. CDR3 size: 16 residues. This CDR3 is CASSPEQGRQNSPLHF. CDR3 sequence (DNA): TGTGCCAGCAGCCCGGAACAGGGGCGGCAAAATTCACCCCTCCACTTT.

This chain connects TRBV7-2 to TRBJ1-4; D is ambiguous. CDR1 SGHTA and CDR2 FQGNSA come from the germline V gene. V dropped 2 bases and J dropped 8 bases, with 12 bases sitting between them. CDR3 size: 14 residues. The CDR3 loop reads CASSLTAEAEKLFF. The CDR3 nucleotides read TGTGCCAGCAGCTTAACGGCCGAGGCAGAAAAACTGTTTTTT.